This T cell receptor beta chain was identified during a study of patients and donors after allogeneic stem cell transplantation (dated by TCRdb to about 2020). In regard to this clonotype: It lacks a known antigen. Qualities for individual bases were not recorded, and no much larger clone is one base off.

Library preparation used RT-PCR. Sequencing relied on a NextSeq 550. TCRdb ran its own pipeline on the public reads, namely fastp trimming at Q25 and MiXCR clone calling, and kept in-frame beta chains. Records with the same CDR3 protein are collapsed into one entry carrying the most frequent genes and DNA. This sample comprises 390,000 or so distinct CDR3 sequences, roughly 17% of them detected only once. The top ten constitute less than 9.5% of the sample. From a lookup of the germline V gene, CDR1 and CDR2 are MNHNS and SASEGT. For this chain, trimming is 6 bases at the V end and 5 bases at the J end, and the number of junction bases without a gene match is 3. From the cysteine up to the phenylalanine, the CDR3 has a length of 13 residues. Just CDR3 DNA is preserved here, 39 bases in frame from base 1.

The sequence is built from TRBV6-1 and TRBJ2-2; TRBD1 lines up with 7 middle nucleotides. The sequence derives from a human donor who was either an allogeneic HSCT recipient or a stem cell or donor lymphocyte infusion donor (not recorded which). It is not recorded whose cells these are; they may come from a transplant donor. Sample: blood, either unsorted or a sorted T cell fraction (not recorded which). The CDR3 protein: CASRTGTTGELFF. Read as DNA, the sequence is TGTGCCAGCAGGACAGGGACAACCGGGGAGCTGTTTTTT.